These 18 T cell receptor beta chains share one sample of origin, sequenced in a study of identical twins. One entry per CDR3 protein results from TCRdb running MiXCR on the 5' RACE reads. Of some 500,000 distinct CDR3 sequences in the sample, 22% were seen once. This sample also appeared in a second study, on T cells expressing NK-cell markers.

Sequences were obtained from CD4+ T cells sorted from blood. These receptors were collected from a woman younger than 35 in good health.

This clonotype appeared a single time. V is TRBV7-2 and J is TRBJ2-1, with TRBD2 matching over 7 bases. J was trimmed by 3 bases and V by 1 base; bases with no gene match: 6. The CDR3 loop spans 16 amino acids. Germline V gene lookup returns CDR1 SGHTA and CDR2 FQGNSA. CDR3 bases: TGTGCCAGCAGCTTAGGTGGTGGGAGGGTCTACAATGAGCAGTTCTTC. Protein sequence: CASSLGGGRVYNEQFF.

This clonotype was counted a few times. The CDR3 DNA follows: TGCGCCAGCAGTGGGGGACCGTTTCAGCCCCAGCATTTT. This gives the protein CASSGGPFQPQHF. V and J are TRBV10-1 and TRBJ1-5; D perhaps matches TRBD1 (5 bases). V was shortened by 4 bases and J by 6 bases, with 10 bases between the two germline ends. Germline CDR1 WNHNN, CDR2 SYGVQD (reference sequence). This CDR3 region has 13 residues.

This clonotype has more than one count but fewer than ten. CDR3 sequence: CASTFITGELFF. In DNA, the CDR3 is TGTGCCAGCACGTTCATCACCGGGGAGCTGTTTTTT. This chain links TRBV28 with TRBJ2-2; D gene ambiguous. Germline lookup yields CDR1 MDHEN and CDR2 SYDVKM. CDR3 length: 12 residues. Trimming removed 7 bases at V and 4 bases at J, with 7 bases between.

This clonotype has just a few counts. This chain connects TRBV15 to TRBJ2-7; possibly TRBD2 for D (6 bases). This CDR3 is built from 15 residues. The V end was cut by 0 bases, the J end by 1 base, with 10 bases between. CDR1 LNHNV and CDR2 YYDKDF come from the germline V gene (reference sequence). The CDR3, as DNA: TGTGCCACCAGCAGAGAGGGACTTTCTTCCTACGAGCAGTACTTC. It yields the protein CATSREGLSSYEQYF.

This clonotype occurred a few times. The CDR3 region is CSARGGLGFNEQFF. The DNA for the CDR3 is TGCAGTGCCCGGGGGGGCCTAGGGTTTAATGAGCAGTTCTTC. The chain carries TRBV20-1 and TRBJ2-1; 8 bases agree with TRBD2. The CDR3 sequence is 14 residues long. Per germline, CDR1 DFQATT and CDR2 SNEGSKA (reference sequence). V trimming: 6 bases; J trimming: 7 bases; junction bases outside the gene matches: 11.

This clonotype has just a few counts. The V call is TRBV7-8, the J call TRBJ2-2; D remains ambiguous. Trimming removed 2 bases from V and 7 bases from J, with 8 bases in between. Per germline, CDR1 SGHVS and CDR2 FQNEAQ. This CDR3 has 13 amino acids. Written as DNA, the CDR3 is TGTGCCAGCAGCTTACTGCCGGGCGGGGAGCTGTTTTTT. It is translated as CASSLLPGGELFF.

This clonotype was recorded a few times. The chain recombines TRBV5-1 with TRBJ2-2; the D gene is possibly TRBD1 (6 bases). Germline V gene sequence: CDR1 SGHRS, CDR2 YFSETQ. Trimming left V 0 bases short and J 1 base short, with 10 bases between. The CDR3 extends over 16 amino acids. CDR3 bases: TGCGCCAGCAGCTTGGGGACAGTCGTGAACACCGGGGAGCTGTTTTTT. Translating gives CASSLGTVVNTGELFF.

V usage is TRBV20-1 and J usage is TRBJ2-1; a weak D match, TRBD1 (6 bases). Germline V gene data show CDR1 as DFQATT and CDR2 as SNEGSKA (reference sequence). V dropped 5 bases and J dropped 9 bases, with 20 bases sitting between them. The CDR3 length is 14 residues. The CDR3 protein is CSALLSTGSGEQFF. The CDR3 nucleotides read TGCAGTGCTCTTCTGTCCACAGGGAGTGGTGAGCAGTTCTTC.

This clonotype has ten or more counts. V gene TRBV20-1 combines with J gene TRBJ2-7; no reliable D call. Deletions cut 1 base from V and 3 bases from J, with 7 bases between. CDR1 DFQATT and CDR2 SNEGSKA come from the germline V gene (reference sequence). The CDR3 contains 12 residues. The CDR3 nucleotides are TGCAGTGCTAGAGTTGGCAGCTACGAGCAGTACTTC. It yields the protein CSARVGSYEQYF.

This clonotype was seen ten or more times. The chain couples TRBV29-1 to TRBJ2-1; 9 bases align to TRBD2. Germline values: CDR1 SQVTM, CDR2 ANQGSEA. CDR3 length: 17 residues. Trimming at V came to 0 bases and at J to 8 bases, leaving 14 bases not matched to a gene. The CDR3 reads CSVEDPSSGGREDEQFF. The CDR3 coding sequence is TGCAGCGTTGAAGATCCTAGTAGCGGGGGCAGGGAGGATGAGCAGTTCTTC.

V gene TRBV20-1 combines with J gene TRBJ1-1; D might be TRBD1 (6 bases). Deletions cut 5 bases from V and 1 base from J, with 11 bases between. The CDR3 runs 13 residues. The germline gives CDR1 DFQATT, CDR2 SNEGSKA (reference sequence). The CDR3 DNA sequence: TGCAGTGCTCCCTCGACAGGGAACACTGAAGCTTTCTTT. It yields the protein CSAPSTGNTEAFF.

Only a few counts were recorded for this clonotype. The CDR3 loop reads CATSDSAKGRYNEQFF. The CDR3, as DNA: TGTGCCACCAGTGACAGCGCAAAGGGCCGTTACAATGAGCAGTTCTTC. The chain carries TRBV24-1 and TRBJ2-1; D remains unclear. The V gene's germline CDR1 is KGHDR and CDR2 SFDVKD. Trimming shortened V by 4 bases and J by 4 bases, and 16 bases separated the two germline ends. The length of the CDR3 is 16 residues.

The rearrangement uses TRBV19 and TRBJ2-5; 10 bases agree with TRBD2. Germline values: CDR1 LNHDA, CDR2 SQIVND (reference sequence). The ends lost 4 bases at V and 2 bases at J; junction bases unmatched: 7. This CDR3 region has 16 residues. Here the CDR3 DNA reads TGTGCCAGTAGTACCGAGGGACTAGCGATACAAGAGACCCAGTACTTC. It is translated as CASSTEGLAIQETQYF.

V gene TRBV24-1 combines with J gene TRBJ2-5; D is unresolved. Between the trimmed V and J ends, which lost 5 bases and 2 bases, there was a span of 8 bases. Germline CDR1 is KGHDR and CDR2 is SFDVKD. This CDR3 spans 13 amino acids. DNA of the CDR3: TGTGCCACCAGTGCGGTCAGACAAGAGACCCAGTACTTC. Protein: CATSAVRQETQYF.

The chain links TRBV2 to TRBJ1-6; TRBD1 agrees at 7 bases. Trimming took 6 bases from V and 8 from J; bases not matched to a gene: 7. CDR1 and CDR2 (germline): SNHLY, FYNNEI. This CDR3 comprises 14 residues. The CDR3 nucleotides are TGTGCCAGCAGCGGAGGACAGGCCCATTCACCCCTCCACTTT. As protein: CASSGGQAHSPLHF.

This chain connects TRBV3-1 to TRBJ2-7; TRBD1 agrees at 7 bases. Germline V lookup: CDR1 LGHDT, CDR2 YNNKEL (reference sequence). There are 14 residues in the CDR3. V dropped 3 bases and J dropped 5; count of bases not matched to a gene: 7. The CDR3 here is CASSHRQGKNEQYF. CDR3 in DNA: TGTGCCAGCAGCCATCGACAGGGTAAGAACGAGCAGTACTTC.

This clonotype has a count of ten or more. CDR3 region: CASSLAQTSYEQYF. In DNA form, the CDR3 reads TGCGCCAGCAGCTTGGCCCAAACTAGCTACGAGCAGTACTTC. The J gene is TRBJ2-7, the V gene TRBV5-1; possibly TRBD2 for D (5 bases). Germline V CDR1 and CDR2: SGHRS, YFSETQ. The CDR3 has 14 amino acids. Trimming left V 0 bases short and J 3 bases short, with 10 bases between. Full variable domain (rest looked up from reference TRBV5-1 and TRBJ2-7): KAGVTQTPRYLIKTRGQQVTLSCSPISGHRSVSWYQQTPGQGLQFLFEYFSETQRNKGNFPGRFSGRQFSNSRSEMNVSTLELGDSALYLCASSLAQTSYEQYFGPGTRLTVT.

This rearrangement joins TRBV20-1 to TRBJ2-5, with D possibly TRBD2 on 6 matching bases. Trimming left V 0 bases short and J 5 bases short, with 22 bases between. This CDR3 comprises 17 residues. Germline CDR1 and CDR2: DFQATT and SNEGSKA (reference sequence). The CDR3 spells CSARDRRRAGHGETQYF. The DNA of the CDR3 is TGCAGTGCTAGAGACCGCCGGAGGGCGGGTCATGGGGAGACCCAGTACTTC.